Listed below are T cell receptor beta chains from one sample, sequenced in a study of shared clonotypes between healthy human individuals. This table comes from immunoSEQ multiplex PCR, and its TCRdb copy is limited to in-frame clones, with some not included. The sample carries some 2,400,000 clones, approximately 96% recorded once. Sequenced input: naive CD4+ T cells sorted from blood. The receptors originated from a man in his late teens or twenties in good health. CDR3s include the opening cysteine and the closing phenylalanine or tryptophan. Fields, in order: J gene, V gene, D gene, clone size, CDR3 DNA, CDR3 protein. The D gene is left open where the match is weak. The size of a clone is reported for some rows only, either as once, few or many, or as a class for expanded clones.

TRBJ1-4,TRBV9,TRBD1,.,TGTGCCAGCAGCCACGGGACAGTCTTTAATGAAAAACTGTTTTTT,CASSHGTVFNEKLFF
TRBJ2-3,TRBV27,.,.,TGTGCCAGCAGTTTAGCGAGCAGGGGATGGGCAGATACGCAGTATTTT,CASSLASRGWADTQYF
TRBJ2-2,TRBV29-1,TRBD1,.,TGCAGCGTGGGACTCGGGACAGGGGACACCGGGGAGCTGTTTTTT,CSVGLGTGDTGELFF
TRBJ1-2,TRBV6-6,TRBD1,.,TGTGCCAGCAGTAACCGGGACAGGACCTATGGCTACACCTTC,CASSNRDRTYGYTF
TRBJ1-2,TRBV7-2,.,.,TGTGCCAGCAGCCCTGAGACAGGATATGGCTACACCTTC,CASSPETGYGYTF
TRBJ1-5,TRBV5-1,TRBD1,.,TGCGCCAGCAGCTTGGATGGGACAGGGAATCAGCCCCAGCATTTT,CASSLDGTGNQPQHF
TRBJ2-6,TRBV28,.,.,TGTGCCAGCAGTTTGCAGGGTACCCCACATCCTGGGGCCAACGTCCTGACTTTC,CASSLQGTPHPGANVLTF
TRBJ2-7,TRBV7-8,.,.,TGTGCCAGCAGCCCTTCCGCTTGGGGGCCCCCTGAGCAGTACTTC,CASSPSAWGPPEQYF
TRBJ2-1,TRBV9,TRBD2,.,TGTGCCAGCAGCGCCTCCGTCGGGACTAGCGGATGGAATGAGCAGTTCTTC,CASSASVGTSGWNEQFF
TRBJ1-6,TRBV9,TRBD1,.,TGTGCCAGCAGCGACCGACAGGGGCAACTTAATTCACCCCTCCACTTT,CASSDRQGQLNSPLHF
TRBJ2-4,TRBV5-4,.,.,TGTGCCAGCAGCTCGGAACAGGGAGCCAAAAACATTCAGTACTTC,CASSSEQGAKNIQYF
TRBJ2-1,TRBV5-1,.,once,TGCGCCAGCAGCTTGATGGGTATTGGGGGAGGCAATGAGCAGTTCTTC,CASSLMGIGGGNEQFF
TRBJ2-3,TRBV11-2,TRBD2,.,TGTGCCAGCAGCCTCCGGGGAGCGGGGGAGTCCACAGATACGCAGTATTTT,CASSLRGAGESTDTQYF
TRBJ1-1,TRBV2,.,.,TGTGCCAGCGGTTCAGTGAACACTGAAGCTTTCTTT,CASGSVNTEAFF
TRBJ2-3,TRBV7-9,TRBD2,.,TGTGCCAGCAGCTTAGCGCTAGGGAGGGGTGCAGATACGCAGTATTTT,CASSLALGRGADTQYF
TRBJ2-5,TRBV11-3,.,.,TGTGCCAGCAGCTTAGGGGGCAGGGGCGAAGAGACCCAGTACTTC,CASSLGGRGEETQYF
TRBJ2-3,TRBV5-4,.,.,TGTGCCAGCAGGGCCGGGACACCGAGCACAGATACGCAGTATTTT,CASRAGTPSTDTQYF
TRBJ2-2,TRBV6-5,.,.,TGTGCCAGCAGCCGGGCAGGGGCCACCGGGGAGCTGTTTTTT,CASSRAGATGELFF
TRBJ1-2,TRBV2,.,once,TGTGCCAGCAGGACAGAGGACAGACACTATGGCTACACCTTC,CASRTEDRHYGYTF
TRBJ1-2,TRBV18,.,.,TGTGCCAGCTCACCATTTCGGGGGGCGACACCCTATGGCTACACCTTC,CASSPFRGATPYGYTF
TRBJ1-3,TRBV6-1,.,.,TGTGCCAGCGGTAACAGGGCCCGGTCTGGAAACACCATATATTTT,CASGNRARSGNTIYF
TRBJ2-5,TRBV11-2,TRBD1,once,TGTGCCAGCAGCTTAGAGACAGGGAGAGAGACCCAGTACTTC,CASSLETGRETQYF
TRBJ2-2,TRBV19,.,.,TGTGCCAGTAGTACCCCTGGGGGAACCGGGGAGCTGTTTTTT,CASSTPGGTGELFF
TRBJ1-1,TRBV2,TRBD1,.,TGTGCCAGCACCGCGGGAATAACAGGGGTGGGGTTTCCCCTGAAAGCTTTCTTT,CASTAGITGVGFPLKAFF
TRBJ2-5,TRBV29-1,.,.,TGCAGCGTTGCCCCAGGGCTTTTAGAGACCCAGTACTTC,CSVAPGLLETQYF
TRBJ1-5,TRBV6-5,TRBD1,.,TGTGCCAGCAGTCGGACAGGATACAATCAGCCCCAGCATTTT,CASSRTGYNQPQHF
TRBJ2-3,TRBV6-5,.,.,TGTGCCAGCAGTTACCTGGGCACAGATACGCAGTATTTT,CASSYLGTDTQYF
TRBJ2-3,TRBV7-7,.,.,TGTGCTAGCAGCTTAGGTCCTCGCTGTATAGAGACAGATACGCAGTATTTT,CASSLGPRCIETDTQYF
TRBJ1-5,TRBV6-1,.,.,TGTGCCAGCAGTGACCCCTGGGGAGTTCAGCCCCAGCATTTT,CASSDPWGVQPQHF
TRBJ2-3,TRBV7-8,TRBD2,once,TGTGCCAGCAGCTTCGGAACTAGCGGGGTCACAGATACGCAGTATTTT,CASSFGTSGVTDTQYF
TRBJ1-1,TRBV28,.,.,TGTGCCAGCAGTTTACCAGGGGCTGAAGCTTTCTTT,CASSLPGAEAFF
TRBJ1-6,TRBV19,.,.,TGTGCCAGTAGTATACAGGGGCTTAATTCACCCCTCCACTTT,CASSIQGLNSPLHF
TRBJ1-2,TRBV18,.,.,TGTGCCAGCTCACCGGATATTAACGGTGGCTACACCTTC,CASSPDINGGYTF
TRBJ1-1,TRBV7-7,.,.,TGTGCTAGCAGCTTAGGGGGGTGGGTTACGAACACTGAAGCTTTCTTT,CASSLGGWVTNTEAFF
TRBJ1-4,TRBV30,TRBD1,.,TGTGCCTGGAGCCGGGACAGGGGTACAACTAATGAAAAACTGTTTTTT,CAWSRDRGTTNEKLFF